The T cell receptor beta chain under discussion was sequenced for a study of vaccination and CD4 T cells after COVID-19. Study-wide background: Median time from second vaccine dose to sampling was 60 to 80 days (14 to 241).

Study-wide points: Spike mono-reactivity was found in 304 of the 307 vaccine-specific clones identified in convalescent patients.

As regards this clonotype: The antigen is undetermined.

The treatment was: approximately 9-day PBMC culture with coronavirus spike peptide pools or control peptides (ViraFEST assay). Each well held over 1.5 million PBMCs in IL-2 (roughly 10 IU/ml) medium with 8.5 to 10 ug/ml peptide pools. The ends were cut back, 1 base at V and 1 base at J, with 14 bases in the middle. Germline V lookup: CDR1 DFQATT, CDR2 SNEGSKA (reference sequence). The CDR3 has 15 residues. The Oncomine TCR Beta short-read assay sequenced DNA from cultured CD4+ T cells. Via MiXCR, TCRdb re-called the PCR reads, giving one row per CDR3 protein. The sample consists of 12,000 or so distinct CDR3 sequences, about 40% of them appearing once.

The chain joins TRBV20-1 to TRBJ2-7; the D gene is possibly TRBD2 (6 bases). The clonotype was recovered from a human donor who had recovered from COVID-19. The sequencing input was CD4+ T cells from blood, cultured in vitro. CDR3: CSARVGLLPSYEQYF. In DNA form, the CDR3 reads TGCAGTGCTAGAGTGGGACTGCTCCCGTCCTACGAGCAGTACTTC.